The present TCR beta chain was sequenced within a study of T cells in Graves' hyperthyroidism and ophthalmopathy. An absence of ophthalmopathy progression within 18 months meant stable Graves' hyperthyroidism. PBMCs were collected from an approximately 10 ml volume of fresh peripheral blood. There were TCR beta CDR3 regions amplified from RNA transcripts. TCR CDR3 regions were first amplified by RT-PCR with HTBI primers. MiXCR, applied by TCRdb to the multiplex PCR reads, yields one record per CDR3 protein. This table holds some 180,000 distinct CDR3 sequences, about 17% found once. This CDR3 is 15 amino acids long. Germline V gene data show CDR1 as SGHTA and CDR2 as FQGTGA. With 5 bases removed from V and 2 bases from J, the gap between germline ends came to 14 bases. This clonotype was found many times.

V is TRBV7-3 and J is TRBJ2-3; D perhaps matches TRBD1 (6 bases). The clonotype originates from a woman between 50 and 59 years old with Graves' hyperthyroidism. The sample comprised blood. CDR3 coding DNA: TGTGCCAGCAGCGCCCTAGGGGGATACACAGATACGCAGTATTTT. As protein: CASSALGGYTDTQYF.